The clone carrying this T cell receptor beta chain is categorized as medium-sized. What it binds is not known. The repertoire came from unfractionated whole blood and reflected all unsorted peripheral T cells. Control samples came from roughly ten uninfected healthy donors, several of them resampled after around twelve weeks. The data belong to a study of HIV-infected patients and healthy controls. Points from the study as a whole: Compared with untreated HIV+ repertoires, healthy controls showed roughly threefold more distinct CDR3s and higher Shannon diversity. Study cohorts differed slightly in age and sex, but this did not explain diversity differences.

cDNA was made from about 500 ng RNA using alpha and beta constant primers. Using multiplexing indices, alpha and beta chain libraries were generated apart by chain-specific third strand synthesis. The library had 12-nucleotide molecular identifiers formed by two random hexamers joined together. Each CDR3 protein gets one entry after TCRdb re-called the 5' RACE reads with MiXCR. Altogether approximately 18,000 distinct CDR3 sequences are present, about 8.3% being singletons, with the ten largest covering roughly 2.6%. Per germline, CDR1 GTSNPN and CDR2 SVGIG (reference sequence). The germline V and J ends were trimmed by 0 bases and 2 bases, with 11 bases remaining between them. This CDR3 region has 15 residues.

Sequencing was carried out using blood. The J gene is TRBJ1-5, the V gene TRBV30; perhaps TRBD1 as D (6 bases). The receptor comes from an adult in good health. CDR3 sequence reads: CAWSVDSLGNQPQHF. The CDR3 DNA reads as TGTGCCTGGAGTGTGGACAGTTTGGGCAATCAGCCCCAGCATTTT.